This TCR beta chain was sequenced during a study of CD4+ T cells in melanoma. General study findings and limits: In melanoma, neoantigen-specific CD4+ T cells reportedly differed in differentiation state. A reported correlation linked neoantigen-specific CD4+ T cells to CD8+, macrophage and B cell function.

This clone was picked up a small number of times. The antigen remains unidentified. The CDR3 length is 10 residues. V was trimmed by 7 bases and J by 2 bases, leaving 5 bases between them. Germline V gene data show CDR1 as SQVTM and CDR2 as ANQGSEA. Sequencing used immunoSEQ multiplex PCR; TCRdb keeps in-frame clones, though not all of them. The sample records some 4,600 clones, less than 75% being singletons. The rearrangement joins TRBV29-1 to TRBJ1-1; the D is unclear. This TCR derives from a human donor with melanoma. The specimen sequenced was cells from a culture (not recorded whether cultured in vitro). The CDR3, as DNA: TGCAGCGGGGGTAACACTGAAGCTTTCTTT. Encoded protein: CSGGNTEAFF.